This TCR beta chain was identified during a study of blood T cell repertoires in COVID-19. Study at large: PBMCs, B-cell-depleted T cells, or T cells provided the cDNA or gDNA that made up the material.

V lost 3 bases to trimming and J lost 2 bases, with 5 bases between them. Looked up from germline, CDR1 is MRHNA and CDR2 is SNTAGT. The CDR3 contains 13 residues. Generated by immunoSEQ multiplex PCR, the TCRdb table keeps only in-frame clones and is missing some. Here the sample spans tens of thousands of clones, roughly 89% being singletons. The sample taken for sequencing was peripheral blood. The sequence derives from a man in his fifties or sixties with acute or convalescent COVID-19. The chain is built from TRBV6-4 and TRBJ2-1; D might be TRBD1 (5 bases). CDR3 sequence (DNA): TGTGCCAGCAGTGAGGACACCTACAATGAGCAGTTCTTC. It is translated as CASSEDTYNEQFF.